This T cell receptor beta chain was retrieved from a study of blood T cell repertoires in COVID-19. V was shortened by 3 bases and J by 5 bases, with 14 bases between the two germline ends. The CDR3 is 14 amino acids. Germline V gives CDR1 SGHRS, CDR2 YFSETQ. Assay: immunoSEQ multiplex PCR; the TCRdb copy retains only in-frame clones and omits some. The sample yields approximately 100,000 clones, about 89% seen once. This clone has a single count. The specimen was peripheral blood. The V gene is TRBV5-1, the J gene TRBJ1-2, with D perhaps TRBD1 (5 bases). The receptor comes from a human donor with acute or convalescent COVID-19. The donor label of this sample is uncertain. The CDR3 region is CASSSSGGGYGYTF. The DNA of the CDR3 is TGCGCCAGCAGCTCCTCCGGGGGAGGGTATGGCTACACCTTC.